A selection of T cell receptor beta chains follows, all from one sample in a study of shared clonotypes between healthy human individuals. Assay: immunoSEQ multiplex PCR; the TCRdb copy retains only in-frame clones and omits some. The top ten hold around 0.4% of the sample, which has approximately 2.1 million clones, over 90% seen once. The sample comprised naive CD4+ T cells from PBMCs. All receptors come from a man between 18 and 29 years old in good health. Some clones in this sample may be carry-over from other donors' samples. The CDR3 runs from the conserved cysteine through the conserved F or W. D genes are given only for firm matches. Expanded clones get a size class; other rows say once, few or many, or leave the size out.

V	size	D	J	length	CDR3	DNA
TRBV11-2	-	-	TRBJ2-4	15	CASSPQAGAKNIQYF	TGTGCCAGCAGCCCACAAGCGGGAGCCAAAAACATTCAGTACTTC
TRBV18	-	TRBD2	TRBJ2-1	15	CASSPAVAGGLEQFF	TGTGCCAGCTCACCGGCGGTAGCGGGAGGGCTTGAGCAGTTCTTC
TRBV5-1	-	-	TRBJ1-1	15	CASKDRPGFNTEAFF	TGCGCCAGCAAGGACCGGCCGGGATTTAACACTGAAGCTTTCTTT
TRBV7-8	-	TRBD2	TRBJ2-1	17	CASSLVGLAGVYNEQFF	TGTGCCAGCAGCTTAGTAGGACTAGCGGGAGTTTACAATGAGCAGTTCTTC
TRBV2	-	-	TRBJ1-1	16	CASSEVGTGRDTEAFF	TGTGCCAGCAGTGAAGTGGGGACGGGGCGAGACACTGAAGCTTTCTTT
TRBV9	-	-	TRBJ2-5	13	CASSDASRGTQYF	TGTGCCAGCAGCGACGCCTCGAGGGGGACCCAGTACTTC
TRBV2	-	-	TRBJ2-6	17	CASTLQLPRLSANVLTF	TGTGCCAGCACCCTCCAGCTCCCACGTCTCTCGGCCAACGTCCTGACTTTC
TRBV5-6	-	-	TRBJ1-3	16	CASSLAVSSAGNTIYF	TGTGCCAGCAGCTTGGCTGTCAGTTCGGCTGGAAACACCATATATTTT
TRBV5-1	-	-	TRBJ2-5	15	CASSLGSAGGETQYF	TGCGCCAGCAGCTTGGGGTCCGCGGGTGGGGAGACCCAGTACTTC
TRBV18	-	TRBD1	TRBJ2-1	14	CASSLGMTGNEQFF	TGTGCCAGCTCCCTCGGTATGACAGGGAATGAGCAGTTCTTC
TRBV28	-	-	TRBJ2-1	17	CASTPGGAGQSYNEQFF	TGTGCCAGCACCCCGGGAGGGGCGGGACAGTCCTACAATGAGCAGTTCTTC
TRBV11-1	-	-	TRBJ1-5	14	CASSSVGPGAPQHF	TGTGCCAGCAGTTCGGTAGGACCGGGAGCGCCCCAGCATTTT
TRBV5-5	-	TRBD1	TRBJ2-5	17	CASSLVGQGRAQETQYF	TGTGCCAGCAGCTTGGTGGGACAGGGGCGTGCACAAGAGACCCAGTACTTC
TRBV6-4	-	-	TRBJ1-2	15	CASSRHRKIAYGYTF	TGTGCCAGCAGTCGTCACCGAAAAATCGCCTATGGCTACACCTTC
TRBV9	-	-	TRBJ2-7	14	CASSVDPGVGEQYF	TGTGCCAGCAGCGTAGATCCAGGAGTTGGGGAGCAGTACTTC
TRBV6-1	-	-	TRBJ1-2	17	CASSEEWSATGSLGYTF	TGTGCCAGCAGTGAAGAATGGAGTGCAACAGGGTCGCTTGGCTACACCTTC
TRBV7-8	-	TRBD1	TRBJ2-2	14	CASSFDRATGELFF	TGTGCCAGCAGCTTCGACAGGGCTACCGGGGAGCTGTTTTTT
TRBV11-3	-	-	TRBJ2-2	12	CASSLGPGELFF	TGTGCCAGCAGCTTAGGTCCCGGGGAGCTGTTTTTT
TRBV2	-	-	TRBJ1-5	13	CASMGPSNQPQHF	TGTGCCAGCATGGGCCCTAGCAATCAGCCCCAGCATTTT
TRBV11-3	-	-	TRBJ1-5	13	CASNHYSNQPQHF	TGTGCCAGCAACCATTATAGCAATCAGCCCCAGCATTTT
TRBV5-1	-	TRBD2	TRBJ2-3	16	CASSLLAGAKTDTQYF	TGCGCCAGCTCCCTATTAGCGGGCGCGAAGACAGATACGCAGTATTTT
TRBV4-2	once	-	TRBJ2-3	14	CASSQDGRGQDKYF	TGTGCCAGCAGCCAAGATGGGAGAGGGCAGGATAAGTATTTT
TRBV7-9	-	-	TRBJ1-2	15	CASSPGGPIIGGYTF	TGTGCCAGCAGCCCTGGGGGCCCTATTATCGGCGGCTACACCTTC
TRBV4-2	-	TRBD2	TRBJ2-1	16	CASSQGGGSSYNEQFF	TGTGCCAGCAGCCAAGGGGGGGGGAGCTCCTACAATGAGCAGTTCTTC
TRBV29-1	-	TRBD1	TRBJ2-1	13	CSVGQGAYNEQFF	TGCAGCGTTGGACAGGGGGCTTACAATGAGCAGTTCTTC
TRBV27	-	-	TRBJ2-3	17	CASSLGAGGPSTDTQYF	TGTGCCAGCAGTTTAGGGGCCGGGGGCCCTAGCACAGATACGCAGTATTTT
TRBV11-2	-	-	TRBJ1-5	13	CASSLTSGQPQHF	TGTGCCAGCAGCTTAACGTCCGGTCAGCCCCAGCATTTT